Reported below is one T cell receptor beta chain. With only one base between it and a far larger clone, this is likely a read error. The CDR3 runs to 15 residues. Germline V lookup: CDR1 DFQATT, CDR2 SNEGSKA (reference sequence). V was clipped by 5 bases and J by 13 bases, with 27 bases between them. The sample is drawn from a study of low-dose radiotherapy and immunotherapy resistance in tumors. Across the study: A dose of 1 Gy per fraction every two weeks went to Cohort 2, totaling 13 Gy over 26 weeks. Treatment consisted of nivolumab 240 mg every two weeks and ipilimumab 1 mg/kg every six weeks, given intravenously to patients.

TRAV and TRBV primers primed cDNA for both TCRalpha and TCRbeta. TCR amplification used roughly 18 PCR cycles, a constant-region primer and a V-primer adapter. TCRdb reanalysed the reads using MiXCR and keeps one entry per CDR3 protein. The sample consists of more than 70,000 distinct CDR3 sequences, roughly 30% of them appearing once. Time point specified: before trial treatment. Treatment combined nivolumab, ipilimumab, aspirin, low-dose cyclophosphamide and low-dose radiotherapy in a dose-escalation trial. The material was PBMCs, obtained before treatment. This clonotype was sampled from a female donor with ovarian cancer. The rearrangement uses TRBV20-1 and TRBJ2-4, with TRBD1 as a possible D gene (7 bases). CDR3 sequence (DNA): TGCAGTGCTTTACCCAGGGGGGAACCCTACAATGAGCAGTACTTC. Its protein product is CSALPRGEPYNEQYF.